This paragraph reports one T cell receptor (beta chain). Measured with immunoSEQ multiplex PCR; TCRdb has only the in-frame clones, and not every one. Among roughly 250,000 clones listed, 65% to 85% were seen once. The CDR3 covers 12 residues. Germline V lookup: CDR1 KGHDR, CDR2 SFDVKD. Trimming took off 5 bases at V and 3 bases at J, with 7 bases between the two ends. These data are taken from a study of blood T cell repertoires in COVID-19. This clonotype was obtained from a human donor in a cohort sampled during active COVID-19. The specimen sequenced was peripheral blood. The chain links TRBV24-1 to TRBJ2-7; the D gene is possibly TRBD1 (5 bases). Written as DNA, the CDR3 is TGTGCCACCAGTGCCACAGGCTACGAGCAGTACTTC. Its translation is CATSATGYEQYF.